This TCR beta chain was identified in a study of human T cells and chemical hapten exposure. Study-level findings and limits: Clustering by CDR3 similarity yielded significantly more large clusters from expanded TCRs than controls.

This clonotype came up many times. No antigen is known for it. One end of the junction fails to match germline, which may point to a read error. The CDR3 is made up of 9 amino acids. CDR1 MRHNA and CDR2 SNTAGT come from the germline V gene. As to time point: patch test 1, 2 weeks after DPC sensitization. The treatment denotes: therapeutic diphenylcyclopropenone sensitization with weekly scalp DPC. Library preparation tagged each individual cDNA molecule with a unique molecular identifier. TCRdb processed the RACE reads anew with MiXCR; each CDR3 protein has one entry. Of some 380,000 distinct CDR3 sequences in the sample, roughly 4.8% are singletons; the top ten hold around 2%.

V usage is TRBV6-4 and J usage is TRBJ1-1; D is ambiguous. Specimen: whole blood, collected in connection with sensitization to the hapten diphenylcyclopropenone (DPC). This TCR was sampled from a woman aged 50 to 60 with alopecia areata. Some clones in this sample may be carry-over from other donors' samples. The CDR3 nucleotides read TGTGCCAGCAGTGTCCCTTTCATCTTT. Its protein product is CASSVPFIF.